Listed below are T cell receptor beta chains from one sample, sequenced in a study of T-cell memory formation after mild COVID-19. MiXCR was run by TCRdb on the 5' RACE reads, yielding one entry per CDR3 protein. The data hold 65,000 to 90,000 distinct CDR3 sequences, with 9.5% to 15% observed a single time. Sequencing input: PBMCs or a T cell subset sorted from them (not recorded which). All receptors derive from a man aged 18 to 30 who had mild COVID-19 (a few samples of this study predate the infection). Cell type and time point are not known. CDR3s include the opening cysteine and the closing phenylalanine or tryptophan. A D gene is named only where the DNA matches it firmly. Only some rows state a clone size, as once, few, many or a class for expanded clones.

abundance,d_gene,v_gene,j_gene,CDR3aa,CDR3nt
-,-,TRBV9,TRBJ2-5,CASSAGVVGQETQYF,TGTGCCAGCAGCGCCGGGGTAGTGGGGCAAGAGACCCAGTACTTC
-,-,TRBV6-2/TRBV6-3,TRBJ2-7,CASSFRKDRSYEQYF,TGTGCCAGCAGTTTTCGCAAGGACCGATCCTACGAGCAGTACTTC
-,-,TRBV7-9,TRBJ1-2,CASSHGSYGYTF,TGTGCCAGCAGCCACGGTTCTTATGGCTACACCTTC
-,TRBD2,TRBV6-5,TRBJ2-3,CASSRAGGGTDTQYF,TGTGCCAGCAGTAGAGCGGGGGGAGGCACAGATACGCAGTATTTT
few,-,TRBV6-1,TRBJ1-6,CAVPGSYNSPLHF,TGTGCCGTCCCGGGGTCCTATAATTCACCCCTCCACTTT
many,TRBD1,TRBV4-3,TRBJ1-5,CASSQDWTGGQPQHF,TGCGCCAGCAGCCAAGACTGGACAGGGGGGCAGCCCCAGCATTTT
many,-,TRBV5-1,TRBJ2-5,CASSILPGRKETQYF,TGCGCCAGCAGCATACTACCGGGACGGAAAGAGACCCAGTACTTC
many,-,TRBV15,TRBJ2-1,CATSGGGNEQFF,TGTGCCACCAGCGGAGGGGGCAATGAGCAGTTCTTC
-,-,TRBV12-3/TRBV12-4,TRBJ2-5,CASSLGPGVQETQYF,TGTGCCAGCAGTTTAGGTCCCGGGGTTCAAGAGACCCAGTACTTC
few,-,TRBV6-5,TRBJ1-1,CASSYPGAVTEAFF,TGTGCCAGCAGTTACCCGGGGGCGGTCACTGAAGCTTTCTTT
-,TRBD1,TRBV7-6,TRBJ2-5,CASSLGDMGQPQETQYF,TGTGCCAGCAGCTTAGGAGACATGGGACAGCCCCAAGAGACCCAGTACTTC
many,-,TRBV4-3,TRBJ1-2,CASSQNGGYTF,TGCGCCAGCAGCCAAAATGGGGGCTACACCTTC
-,-,TRBV29-1,TRBJ2-1,CSVSPGPYNNEQFF,TGCAGCGTTAGCCCGGGACCTTATAACAATGAGCAGTTCTTC
-,-,TRBV12-3/TRBV12-4,TRBJ2-3,CATRPARVPDTQYF,TGTGCCACAAGACCGGCCAGGGTGCCAGATACGCAGTATTTT
-,TRBD1,TRBV20-1,TRBJ2-2,CSARELRTGGLSGELFF,TGCAGTGCACGTGAGCTTCGGACAGGGGGTTTGTCCGGGGAGCTGTTTTTT
-,TRBD2,TRBV7-6,TRBJ2-5,CASSFWGLGAQETQYF,TGTGCCAGCAGCTTTTGGGGACTAGGAGCACAAGAGACCCAGTACTTC
many,-,TRBV7-2,TRBJ2-1,CASSFEGYNEQFF,TGTGCCAGCAGCTTTGAGGGGTACAATGAGCAGTTCTTC
many,TRBD1,TRBV7-6,TRBJ1-5,CASSRGQGQPQHF,TGTGCCAGCAGCCGAGGACAGGGTCAGCCCCAGCATTTT
-,TRBD2,TRBV4-3,TRBJ2-1,CASSQGTSNYNEQFF,TGCGCCAGCAGCCAAGGGACTAGCAATTACAATGAGCAGTTCTTC
-,-,TRBV6-5,TRBJ1-1,CASSYAARVAAFF,TGTGCCAGCAGTTATGCAGCTAGGGTTGCAGCTTTCTTT
-,-,TRBV15,TRBJ1-2,CATSGRLSGGYTF,TGTGCCACCAGCGGAAGACTCTCGGGTGGCTACACCTTC